This entry lists 28 T cell receptor beta chains sequenced from one sample in a study of OX40 agonist ivuxolimab in advanced cancers. The receptor library was made with the immunoSEQ multiplex PCR assay. Imported from immuneACCESS, the table was reduced by TCRdb to in-frame sequences with V and J called. These copies leave out some clones; in studies compared against another copy, an unresolved V gene accounts for under half, and the cause of the remainder is not known. The sample table records more than 80,000 clones; about 92% of these occur just once. 0.2% to 0.3% of the sample is held by the ten biggest clonotypes. The specimen was CD4+ or CD8+ T cells sorted from blood, collected in a trial of the OX40 agonist ivuxolimab. The source of these receptors is an adult with an advanced solid tumor such as melanoma, head and neck, liver or kidney cancer.

The chain is built from TRBV6-5 and TRBJ2-3; D is undetermined. CDR1 MNHEY and CDR2 SVGAGI come from the germline V gene. This CDR3 region has 12 residues. V was clipped by 6 bases and J by 2 bases, with 6 bases between them. CDR3 protein: CASSSFTDTQYF. As DNA, the CDR3 is TGTGCCAGCAGCTCCTTCACAGATACGCAGTATTTT.

This clone appeared once. The chain uses TRBV5-1 and TRBJ2-1, with 8 bases fitting TRBD1. CDR3 length equals 14 residues. The germline gives CDR1 SGHRS, CDR2 YFSETQ. V was pared by 4 bases and J by 3 bases, with 3 bases of the junction left unmatched. Here the CDR3 DNA reads TGCGCCAGCAGCGCCGGGACAGGCTACAATGAGCAGTTCTTC. It translates to CASSAGTGYNEQFF.

The chain uses TRBV28 and TRBJ1-6, with unresolved D. This CDR3 region has 14 residues. Trimming removed 9 bases from V and 0 bases from J, with 9 bases in between. Germline V gene sequence: CDR1 MDHEN, CDR2 SYDVKM. CDR3 bases: TGTGCCAGTTCCACACGCTCCTATAATTCACCCCTCCACTTT. Amino acids: CASSTRSYNSPLHF. Full variable domain (outside the CDR3, taken from reference TRBV28 and TRBJ1-6): DVKVTQSSRYLVKRTGEKVFLECVQDMDHENMFWYRQDPGLGLRLIYFSYDVKMKEKGDIPEGYSVSREKKERFSLILESASTNQTSMYLCASSTRSYNSPLHFGNGTRLTVT.

This chain joins TRBV7-8 and TRBJ1-5; D call uncertain. Germline lookup yields CDR1 SGHVS and CDR2 FQNEAQ. V gave up 0 bases and J gave up 1 base, with 10 bases separating them. This CDR3 is 16 amino acids long. The CDR3 region has the DNA TGTGCCAGCAGCTTAGCTCGGCACTTGAGCAATCAGCCCCAGCATTTT. Translation gives CASSLARHLSNQPQHF. Filled out from reference TRBV7-8 and TRBJ1-5, the complete variable domain reads GAGVSQSPRYKVAKRGQDVALRCDPISGHVSLFWYQQALGQGPEFLTYFQNEAQLDKSGLPSDRFFAERPEGSVSTLKIQRTQQEDSAVYLCASSLARHLSNQPQHFGDGTRLSIL.

This sequence joins TRBV28 and TRBJ2-2; D might be TRBD2 (7 bases). Germline lookup yields CDR1 MDHEN and CDR2 SYDVKM. The CDR3 has 15 amino acids. Trimming took 8 bases from V and 7 from J, leaving 20 bases between them. The CDR3 DNA is TGTGCCAGCCAGACTATGGGGAGGGGGGACGGGGAGCTGTTTTTT. Its protein is CASQTMGRGDGELFF.

This chain links TRBV28 with TRBJ2-7, with D perhaps TRBD2 (5 bases). This CDR3 has 14 amino acids. The V and J ends lost 3 bases and 1 base respectively, with 10 bases between them. CDR1 and CDR2 (germline): MDHEN, SYDVKM. The CDR3 nucleotides are TGTGCCAGCAGTTTTGGAGGAAGTTCCTACGAGCAGTACTTC. Translation gives CASSFGGSSYEQYF.

The chain carries TRBV11-3 and TRBJ2-2; D is undetermined. CDR1 and CDR2 from the germline V gene are SGHNT and YENEEA. This CDR3 comprises 13 residues. Trimming removed 5 bases from V and 2 bases from J, with 6 bases in between. The chain's CDR3 is CASSPGNTGELFF. As DNA, the CDR3 is TGTGCCAGCAGCCCTGGAAACACCGGGGAGCTGTTTTTT.

This clone was counted a few times. The chain is built from TRBV7-2 and TRBJ2-1; D gene unclear. Germline assignment: CDR1 SGHTA and CDR2 FQGNSA. Trimming shortened V by 5 bases and J by 6 bases, and 11 bases separated the two germline ends. This CDR3 has 13 amino acids. The CDR3 reads CASSRAQLNEQFF. The CDR3 DNA reads as TGTGCCAGCAGCAGAGCACAGCTCAATGAGCAGTTCTTC.

Only a few counts were recorded for this clone. The rearrangement joins TRBV18 to TRBJ1-5; possibly TRBD1 for D (6 bases). In germline, CDR1 is KGHSH, CDR2 LQKENI. The CDR3 contains 15 residues. Trimming took 3 bases from V and 2 from J, leaving 11 bases between them. The CDR3: CASSPSTGRNQPQHF. CDR3 nucleotides: TGTGCCAGCTCACCCTCGACAGGCCGCAATCAGCCCCAGCATTTT.

The rearrangement joins TRBV29-1 to TRBJ2-6, with D uncertain. CDR3 length equals 12 residues. Deletions cut 5 bases from V and 0 bases from J, with 2 bases between. Looked up from germline, CDR1 is SQVTM and CDR2 is ANQGSEA. In DNA, the CDR3 is TGCAGCGTTAACTCTGGGGCCAACGTCCTGACTTTC. This gives the protein CSVNSGANVLTF. The full variable domain, its missing parts supplied by reference TRBV29-1 and TRBJ2-6, is SAVISQKPSRDICQRGTSLTIQCQVDSQVTMMFWYRQQPGQSLTLIATANQGSEATYESGFVIDKFPISRPNLTFSTLTVSNMSPEDSSIYLCSVNSGANVLTFGAGSRLTVL.

This clone was counted a single time. The chain combines TRBV6-5 with TRBJ2-7, with D possibly matching TRBD2 (5 bases). The ends were cut back, 0 bases at V and 4 bases at J, with 16 bases in the middle. CDR3 length: 16 amino acids. Germline assignment: CDR1 MNHEY and CDR2 SVGAGI. DNA for the CDR3: TGTGCCAGCAGTTACTCAAGGGAGCCGACCCCGTACGAGCAGTACGTC. It translates to CASSYSREPTPYEQYV.

The chain links TRBV27 to TRBJ2-3; 8 bases fit TRBD2. This CDR3 region has 15 residues. The germline gives CDR1 MNHEY, CDR2 SMNVEV (reference sequence). V shed 6 bases, J shed 1 base, and the junction held 6 bases outside the gene matches. The CDR3 nucleotides read TGTGCCAGCAGCCGAGGACTAGCAGGCACAGATACGCAGTATTTT. Translating gives CASSRGLAGTDTQYF.

Regarding this clone: At the DNA level, this CDR3 is encoded by other sequences in the same sample as well. The chain is built from TRBV30 and TRBJ2-3; no definite D call. The ends were cut back, 2 bases at V and 3 bases at J, with 3 bases in the middle. The germline CDR1 and CDR2 sequences are GTSNPN and SVGIG (reference sequence). CDR3 length: 11 amino acids. The chain's CDR3 is CAWSTTDTQYF. CDR3 nucleotides: TGTGCCTGGAGTACGACAGATACGCAGTATTTT.

This clone was seen a single time. The chain links TRBV4-3 to TRBJ1-4, with TRBD1 identical over 10 bases. CDR3 length: 16 residues. The germline gives CDR1 LGHNA, CDR2 YSLEER. V trimming: 1 base; J trimming: 8 bases; junction bases outside the gene matches: 7. The CDR3: CASSQGAGTGDEKLFF. For the CDR3, the DNA is TGCGCCAGCAGCCAAGGGGCCGGGACAGGGGACGAAAAACTGTTTTTT.

The chain uses TRBV5-1 and TRBJ2-2, with a possible D match to TRBD2 (5 bases). The CDR3 spans 18 residues. Per germline, CDR1 SGHRS and CDR2 YFSETQ. The ends were cut back, 5 bases at V and 1 base at J, with 21 bases in the middle. The CDR3 protein is CASRSFLGGLGNTGELFF. CDR3 nucleotide sequence: TGCGCCAGCAGATCTTTTTTAGGTGGACTCGGGAACACCGGGGAGCTGTTTTTT.

The chain joins TRBV7-2 to TRBJ2-3; the D is unclear. V shed 0 bases and J shed 8 bases, with 15 bases lying between them. The CDR3 sequence is 15 residues long. From germline, CDR1 is SGHTA and CDR2 FQGNSA. CDR3 in amino acids: CASSLAPQAWATQYF. The CDR3, as DNA: TGTGCCAGCAGCTTAGCCCCCCAGGCTTGGGCTACGCAGTATTTT.

The CDR3 DNA sequence: TGTGCCAGCATCCCCTCACACTCTGGAAACACCATATATTTT. The encoded protein is CASIPSHSGNTIYF. V and J are TRBV28 and TRBJ1-3; D unclear. Trimming left V 7 bases short and J 0 bases short, with 10 bases between. Germline V gene lookup returns CDR1 MDHEN and CDR2 SYDVKM. The CDR3 covers 14 residues.

This CDR3 reads CASSSTPEHNEQFF. Written as DNA, the CDR3 is TGTGCCAGCAGCTCGACCCCCGAGCACAATGAGCAGTTCTTC. V usage is TRBV11-2 and J usage is TRBJ2-1; no clear D gene. The V end lost 4 bases, the J end lost 5 bases, and 12 bases lay between the germline ends. The germline CDR1 and CDR2 sequences are SGHAT and FQNNGV. The CDR3 is 14 amino acids.

This clone was picked up one time. This sequence joins TRBV11-2 and TRBJ2-3; D unresolved. Germline-derived CDR1 and CDR2 are SGHAT and FQNNGV. Trimming took 2 bases from V and 2 from J, leaving 5 bases between them. The CDR3 runs to 13 residues. The chain's CDR3 is CASSLSHTDTQYF. In DNA form, the CDR3 reads TGTGCCAGCAGCTTAAGCCACACAGATACGCAGTATTTT.

The chain uses TRBV6-1 and TRBJ1-4, with D possibly matching TRBD1 (5 bases). The V gene lost 7 bases and the J gene lost 8 bases, with 8 bases spanning the gap. CDR1 and CDR2 (germline): MNHNS, SASEGT. This CDR3 region has 11 residues. In DNA form, the CDR3 reads TGTGCCAGCATCCAGGGAGAAAAACTGTTTTTT. Residues: CASIQGEKLFF.

The chain employs TRBV5-6 and TRBJ1-5; no clear D. Germline V gene data show CDR1 as SGHDT and CDR2 as YYEEEE. V was pared by 4 bases and J by 3 bases, with 17 bases between. CDR3 length equals 16 residues. The CDR3: CASSLGRRRFNQPQHF. CDR3 bases: TGTGCCAGCAGCCTAGGACGTCGGAGATTCAATCAGCCCCAGCATTTT. The full variable domain, completed using reference TRBV5-6 and TRBJ1-5, is DAGVTQSPTHLIKTRGQQVTLRCSPKSGHDTVSWYQQALGQGPQFIFQYYEEEERQRGNFPDRFSGHQFPNYSSELNVNALLLGDSALYLCASSLGRRRFNQPQHFGDGTRLSIL.

The CDR3 DNA is TGTGCCAGCACCCCTCAGGGAGATTATGGCTACACCTTC. This sequence encodes CASTPQGDYGYTF. V is TRBV6-9 and J is TRBJ1-2; tentatively, D is TRBD1 (5 bases). This CDR3 has 13 residues. In germline, CDR1 is MNHGY, CDR2 SVAAGI. V shed 7 bases and J shed 5 bases, with 14 bases lying between them.

This rearrangement joins TRBV6-1 to TRBJ1-5; TRBD1 is a possible D gene (5 bases). V lost 1 base, J lost 6 bases, and 16 bases lay in between. Per the germline V gene, CDR1 is MNHNS and CDR2 is SASEGT. The length of the CDR3 is 16 residues. The CDR3 spells CASSEGPRGWGQPQHF. As DNA, the CDR3 is TGTGCCAGCAGTGAAGGCCCACGGGGCTGGGGTCAGCCCCAGCATTTT.

The chain has TRBV12-5 and TRBJ2-4; D tentatively fits TRBD1 or TRBD2 (5 bases each). V was clipped by 6 bases and J by 8 bases, with 8 bases between them. Per the germline V gene, CDR1 is LGHNT and CDR2 is FRNRAP. This CDR3 region has 11 residues. CDR3 nucleotide sequence: TGTGCTAGTGGCGTGGGGGACATTCAGTACTTC. The encoded protein is CASGVGDIQYF.

For the CDR3, the DNA is TGTGCCAGCACCGGGCTAGGGTTTGGGACAGATACGCAGTATTTT. Encoded protein: CASTGLGFGTDTQYF. The chain employs TRBV6-1 and TRBJ2-3, with D uncertain. The CDR3 contains 15 residues. Germline V gives CDR1 MNHNS, CDR2 SASEGT. Trimming shortened V by 7 bases and J by 3 bases, and 17 bases separated the two germline ends.

This clone is a singleton in its sample. The genes are TRBV11-2 and TRBJ2-3; 12 bases map to TRBD2. CDR3 length: 16 residues. The V and J ends lost 1 base and 4 bases, in that order; junction bases with no gene match: 3. Germline loops: CDR1 SGHAT, CDR2 FQNNGV. Here the CDR3 DNA reads TGTGCCAGCAGCTTAGCACTAGCGGGGGGCTCAGATACGCAGTATTTT. Its translation: CASSLALAGGSDTQYF.

The chain carries TRBV6-6 and TRBJ1-6, with D possibly being TRBD1 (5 bases). The CDR3 totals 14 residues. V lost 6 bases, J lost 14 bases, and 20 bases lay in between. In germline, CDR1 is MNHNY, CDR2 SVGAGI (reference sequence). The CDR3 sequence is CASSPGRPEVALHF. The CDR3 DNA reads TGTGCCAGCAGCCCGGGACGGCCTGAAGTGGCCCTCCACTTT.

The V and J genes are TRBV9 and TRBJ2-7; D may correspond to TRBD1 or TRBD2 (5 bases each). V was trimmed by 3 bases and J by 6 bases, leaving 16 bases between them. The V gene's germline CDR1 is SGDLS and CDR2 YYNGEE. The CDR3 has 14 amino acids. The CDR3 coding sequence is TGTGCCAGCAGCGCAGCCGTCGGGGCAGGCGAGCAGTACTTC. Translation: CASSAAVGAGEQYF.